Each of the 24 T cell receptor beta chains below was sequenced from the same sample in a study of Ad26.COV2.S vaccination and SARS-CoV-2 variants (dated by TCRdb to the early 2020s). Library prep was done by the immunoSEQ multiplex PCR assay. In its TCRdb copy, this immuneACCESS table keeps in-frame sequences only and misses some clones. Where compared with another copy, unresolved V genes explain less than half of these, and the others have no known cause. The sample data list some 390,000 clones, and around nine tenths of these were observed just once. The ten largest clones capture around 1.9% of the sample. Read against the paper, the sample's treatment or condition label means: roughly 19 received Ad26.COV2.S at low or high dose, single or two shots; about 5 received placebo; per-sample allocation not given. Repertoires of vaccine and placebo recipients were sequenced from samples collected on day 63 after the first injection.

The material sequenced was peripheral blood, taken in a trial of Ad26.COV2.S vaccine versus placebo. Receptors originate from a person aged 18-60 years who received the Ad26.COV2.S COVID-19 vaccine or a placebo.

The V call is TRBV3-1 (or the pseudogene TRBV3-2), the J call TRBJ2-1, with TRBD1 matching over 7 bases. The ends lost 5 bases at V and 2 bases at J; junction bases unmatched: 6. The CDR3 extends over 15 amino acids. The germline CDR1 and CDR2 sequences are LGHDT and YNNKEL (reference sequence). CDR3 sequence reads: CASSENRGTYNEQFF. The CDR3 nucleotides are TGTGCCAGCAGCGAAAACAGGGGAACCTACAATGAGCAGTTCTTC.

The J gene is TRBJ2-1, the V gene TRBV27; 14 positions agree with TRBD2. CDR1 and CDR2 from the germline V gene are MNHEY and SMNVEV (reference sequence). The CDR3 totals 16 residues. V was clipped by 5 bases and J by 7 bases; unmatched bases: 7. The CDR3 DNA sequence: TGTGCCAGCAGTAAACCGACTAGCGGGAGGGGAAATGAGCAGTTCTTC. It translates to CASSKPTSGRGNEQFF.

This sequence joins TRBV4-1 and TRBJ2-7, with D uncertain. The germline V gene has CDR1 MGHRA and CDR2 YSYEKL. V was cut by 0 bases and J by 4 bases, with 13 bases left in between. This CDR3 contains 15 residues. The CDR3 spells CASSQELAVGYEQYF. CDR3 nucleotide sequence: TGCGCCAGCAGCCAAGAACTCGCGGTCGGATACGAGCAGTACTTC.

CDR3 sequence reads: CATRGNGLNYGYTF. CDR3 nucleotide sequence: TGTGCCACCAGGGGAAATGGTCTTAACTATGGCTACACCTTC. V gene TRBV24-1 combines with J gene TRBJ1-2; D unresolved. Trimming pared 7 bases from V and 1 base from J, leaving 12 bases between. The CDR3 runs to 14 residues. CDR1 and CDR2 (germline): KGHDR, SFDVKD.

This clone was seen many times. The chain employs TRBV28 and TRBJ2-7; either TRBD1 or TRBD2 may supply D (5 bases each). Germline assignment: CDR1 MDHEN and CDR2 SYDVKM. With 6 bases removed from V and 6 bases from J, the gap between germline ends came to 18 bases. This CDR3 is built from 14 residues. Written as DNA, the CDR3 is TGTGCCAGCAGCCAAGGGGCCCGAGGGAGCGAGCAGTACTTC. Translated: CASSQGARGSEQYF.

This clone was recorded only once. The chain recombines TRBV4-2 with TRBJ2-4; D is unclear. The CDR3 extends over 14 amino acids. The germline V gene has CDR1 LGHNA and CDR2 YNFKEQ. V was trimmed by 0 bases and J by 10 bases, leaving 13 bases between them. The CDR3 DNA reads TGTGCCAGCAGCCAAGAGCTAGTTATGGGGATTCAGTACTTC. Amino acid sequence: CASSQELVMGIQYF.

The V call is TRBV3-1 (or the pseudogene TRBV3-2), the J call TRBJ1-1; D perhaps matches TRBD1 (5 bases). CDR3 size: 15 residues. The V and J ends lost 4 bases and 5 bases respectively, with 17 bases between them. Germline CDR1 is LGHDT and CDR2 is YNNKEL (reference sequence). CDR3 in amino acids: CASSRAVGRGTEAFF. The CDR3 bases are TGTGCCAGCAGCCGAGCCGTGGGCCGGGGGACTGAAGCTTTCTTT.

The CDR3 region is CASSENGWEGSSAYNEQFF. Written as DNA, the CDR3 is TGTGCCAGCAGTGAAAATGGTTGGGAGGGGTCTTCGGCCTACAATGAGCAGTTCTTC. The gene calls are TRBV6-1 and TRBJ2-1; 7 nucleotides agree with TRBD2. V gave up 2 bases and J gave up 2 bases; unmatched junction bases: 15. The CDR3 covers 19 residues. CDR1 is MNHNS, CDR2 SASEGT, per germline.

V is TRBV27 and J is TRBJ2-1; TRBD2 matches 13 bases. Germline loops: CDR1 MNHEY, CDR2 SMNVEV (reference sequence). The trim removed 4 bases at V and 6 bases at J, leaving 9 bases unmatched. This CDR3 region has 17 residues. CDR3 nucleotides: TGTGCCAGCAGTTCCTACCTACTAGCGGGAGGGCCCAATGAGCAGTTCTTC. Its translation: CASSSYLLAGGPNEQFF.

This chain links TRBV2 with TRBJ2-3; D ambiguous. The V and J ends lost 8 bases and 0 bases respectively, with 3 bases between them. This CDR3 contains 11 residues. Per germline, CDR1 SNHLY and CDR2 FYNNEI. Here the CDR3 reads CASASTDTQYF. The CDR3 DNA reads as TGTGCCAGCGCTAGCACAGATACGCAGTATTTT.

J is TRBJ2-2 and V is TRBV7-3; TRBD2 aligns across 9 bases. CDR1 SGHTA and CDR2 FQGTGA come from the germline V gene. V gave up 4 bases and J gave up 7 bases; unmatched junction bases: 13. The CDR3 contains 17 residues. The CDR3 here is CASSSYPVSGRNGELFF. Here the CDR3 DNA reads TGTGCCAGCAGCTCCTACCCCGTTAGCGGGAGAAACGGGGAGCTGTTTTTT. The full variable domain, with the rest looked up from reference TRBV7-3 and TRBJ2-2, is GAGVSQTPSNKVTEKGKYVELRCDPISGHTALYWYRQSLGQGPEFLIYFQGTGAADDSGLPNDRFFAVRPEGSVSTLKIQRTERGDSAVYLCASSSYPVSGRNGELFFGEGSRLTVL.

V usage is TRBV27 and J usage is TRBJ2-2; 8 nucleotides line up with TRBD1. Losses at the gene ends were 0 bases for V and 7 bases for J; bases not matched to a gene: 7. There are 16 residues in the CDR3. Germline V lookup: CDR1 MNHEY, CDR2 SMNVEV (reference sequence). The CDR3 nucleotides are TGTGCCAGCAGTTTATCGGGACAGGAGTTTTTCGGGGAGCTGTTTTTT. Translated: CASSLSGQEFFGELFF.

The chain carries TRBV5-4 and TRBJ2-7; 12 bases map to TRBD1. CDR3 length: 14 residues. Germline V gene lookup returns CDR1 SGHNT and CDR2 YYREEE (reference sequence). V lost 4 bases and J lost 7; bases outside the gene matches: 6. For the CDR3, the DNA is TGTGCCAGCAGCGAAAGGGACAGGGGGCGGGAGCAGTACTTC. Its protein product is CASSERDRGREQYF.

V is TRBV19 and J is TRBJ2-7; maybe TRBD1 (6 bases). Per the germline V gene, CDR1 is LNHDA and CDR2 is SQIVND (reference sequence). The CDR3 spans 15 residues. V lost 4 bases to trimming and J lost 1 base, with 14 bases between them. The CDR3 DNA sequence: TGTGCCAGTAGTACGCTGGACAGAAAATCCTACGAGCAGTACTTC. Translation gives CASSTLDRKSYEQYF.

The chain has TRBV5-1 and TRBJ1-3; D not resolved. The CDR3 is 14 residues long. V gave up 0 bases and J gave up 0 bases, with 4 bases separating them. CDR1 and CDR2 from the germline V gene are SGHRS and YFSETQ. In nucleotides, the CDR3 is TGCGCCAGCAGCTTGGATTTCTCTGGAAACACCATATATTTT. This translates into CASSLDFSGNTIYF. The full variable domain, in which reference TRBV5-1 and TRBJ1-3 provide the parts outside the CDR3, is KAGVTQTPRYLIKTRGQQVTLSCSPISGHRSVSWYQQTPGQGLQFLFEYFSETQRNKGNFPGRFSGRQFSNSRSEMNVSTLELGDSALYLCASSLDFSGNTIYFGEGSWLTVV.

This rearrangement joins TRBV11-3 to TRBJ2-1, with 9 bases matching TRBD2. This CDR3 contains 15 residues. The V and J ends lost 5 bases and 6 bases, in that order; junction bases with no gene match: 8. The germline V gene has CDR1 SGHNT and CDR2 YENEEA. In nucleotides, the CDR3 is TGTGCCAGCAGCCGCCGAGCGGGAGGAGGCAATGAGCAGTTCTTC. It encodes CASSRRAGGGNEQFF.

The chain joins TRBV19 to TRBJ2-6, with D perhaps given as TRBD1 or TRBD2 (6 bases each). There are 17 residues in the CDR3. Trimming took off 5 bases at V and 1 base at J, with 15 bases between the two ends. Germline lookup yields CDR1 LNHDA and CDR2 SQIVND (reference sequence). CDR3 coding DNA: TGTGCCAGTAGTCAGCGGGCAGGGGTATCTGGGGCCAACGTCCTGACTTTC. Protein sequence: CASSQRAGVSGANVLTF. Full variable domain (rest looked up from reference TRBV19 and TRBJ2-6): DGGITQSPKYLFRKEGQNVTLSCEQNLNHDAMYWYRQDPGQGLRLIYYSQIVNDFQKGDIAEGYSVSREKKESFPLTVTSAQKNPTAFYLCASSQRAGVSGANVLTFGAGSRLTVL.

The J gene is TRBJ1-4, the V gene TRBV28, with 7 bases aligning to TRBD1. Germline trimming cut 4 bases from V and 1 base from J; bases unmatched to any gene: 3. The germline CDR1 and CDR2 sequences are MDHEN and SYDVKM. This CDR3 is built from 15 residues. The CDR3 DNA reads TGTGCCAGCAGTTCCCAGGGGGTAACTAATGAAAAACTGTTTTTT. Amino acid sequence: CASSSQGVTNEKLFF. The variable domain in full, with the rest retrieved from reference TRBV28 and TRBJ1-4, is DVKVTQSSRYLVKRTGEKVFLECVQDMDHENMFWYRQDPGLGLRLIYFSYDVKMKEKGDIPEGYSVSREKKERFSLILESASTNQTSMYLCASSSQGVTNEKLFFGSGTQLSVL.

This sequence joins TRBV24-1 and TRBJ2-5; TRBD1 matches at 7 bases. Trimming removed 3 bases from V and 2 bases from J; junction bases left unmatched: 5. Germline V gives CDR1 KGHDR, CDR2 SFDVKD. The CDR3 totals 15 residues. The CDR3 is CATSDVTGLQETQYF. In nucleotides, the CDR3 is TGTGCCACCAGTGATGTGACAGGGCTTCAAGAGACCCAGTACTTC.

V usage is TRBV6-5 and J usage is TRBJ2-3; 10 bases map to TRBD2. J was trimmed by 3 bases and V by 6 bases; bases with no gene match: 6. Per germline, CDR1 MNHEY and CDR2 SVGAGI. There are 15 residues in the CDR3. The CDR3 sequence: CASSRLAGVTDTQYF. CDR3 coding DNA: TGTGCCAGCAGCCGGCTAGCGGGAGTAACAGATACGCAGTATTTT.

The chain combines TRBV7-9 with TRBJ2-7; D assignment may be TRBD1 or TRBD2 (5 bases each). CDR3 length equals 16 residues. V gave up 5 bases and J gave up 6 bases, with 23 bases separating them. The V gene's germline CDR1 is SEHNR and CDR2 FQNEAQ (reference sequence). CDR3 region: CASSPPEIWGMSEQYF. CDR3 nucleotides: TGTGCCAGCAGCCCTCCCGAGATTTGGGGGATGAGCGAGCAGTACTTC.

V gene TRBV29-1 combines with J gene TRBJ2-7; 7 bases are shared with TRBD2. The CDR3 runs to 14 residues. The V segment lost 4 bases and the J segment 3 bases; nucleotides outside the gene matches: 9. Germline V lookup: CDR1 SQVTM, CDR2 ANQGSEA. CDR3 bases: TGCAGCGTTGTTGGTCGGGAGGCGAACTACGAGCAGTACTTC. It specifies CSVVGREANYEQYF.

The chain is built from TRBV6-5 and TRBJ1-6, with no clear D. V dropped 6 bases and J dropped 7 bases, with 7 bases sitting between them. Germline V lookup: CDR1 MNHEY, CDR2 SVGAGI. CDR3 length: 12 residues. The chain's CDR3 is CASRGRNSPLHF. Written as DNA, the CDR3 is TGTGCCAGCAGGGGAAGGAATTCACCCCTCCACTTT.

This clone was found a few times. The chain recombines TRBV4-1 with TRBJ2-2, with 8 nucleotides matching TRBD2. This CDR3 comprises 16 residues. V lost 0 bases to trimming and J lost 9 bases; unmatched junction nucleotides: 9. The germline V gene encodes CDR1 MGHRA and CDR2 YSYEKL. The CDR3 coding sequence is TGCGCCAGCAGCCAAGATTCGGCGGGAGGCCTGAGGGAGCTGTTTTTT. Residues: CASSQDSAGGLRELFF.